The 23 T cell receptor beta chains listed next were all sequenced from one sample in a study of cytomegalovirus exposure and HLA in healthy donors. This PCR relied on a set of 60 Vbeta primers and 13 Jbeta primers. TCRdb's copy holds only in-frame clones and misses some; the assay was immunoSEQ multiplex PCR. The repertoire holds over 150,000 clones, approximately 71% seen once, with 3.5% to 5% in the top ten. The sequencing sample was made of PBMCs. All receptors derive from a young woman in good health and CMV-seropositive.

The rearrangement links TRBV4-3 to TRBJ2-3; D ambiguous. There are 14 residues in the CDR3. V lost 2 bases, J lost 2 bases, and 8 bases lay in between. CDR1 is LGHNA and CDR2 is YSLEER in the germline V gene. The CDR3 region has the DNA TGCGCCAGCAGCCAAAACGGTTTCACAGATACGCAGTATTTT. This translates into CASSQNGFTDTQYF.

The rearrangement links TRBV7-9 to TRBJ2-1; D is perhaps TRBD2 (7 bases). The V gene lost 5 bases and the J gene lost 1 base, with 9 bases spanning the gap. The germline gives CDR1 SEHNR, CDR2 FQNEAQ (reference sequence). The CDR3 loop spans 14 amino acids. Here the CDR3 reads CASSRGGSYNEQFF. The CDR3, as DNA: TGTGCCAGCAGCAGGGGGGGGTCCTACAATGAGCAGTTCTTC.

This clone has just a few counts. The chain recombines TRBV4-2 with TRBJ2-7; 13 nucleotides line up with TRBD2. With 4 bases clipped from V and 2 bases from J, the junction kept 11 bases outside the gene matches. The CDR3 spans 18 residues. Germline assignment: CDR1 LGHNA and CDR2 YNFKEQ. CDR3 loop: CASSREMTGTSGTYEQYF. CDR3 DNA: TGTGCCAGCAGCCGGGAGATGACTGGGACTAGCGGGACCTACGAGCAGTACTTC.

This clone has just a few counts. The CDR3 loop is CASSEAVQGGETQYF. In DNA form, the CDR3 reads TGTGCCAGCAGTGAAGCGGTACAGGGGGGAGAGACCCAGTACTTC. This chain connects TRBV2 to TRBJ2-5; 8 bases map to TRBD1. Germline CDR1 SNHLY, CDR2 FYNNEI. Trimming cost V 0 bases and J 4 bases; bases outside gene matches: 4. The CDR3 runs 15 residues.

A few counts support this clone. This rearrangement joins TRBV4-3 to TRBJ1-2, with a tentative D call TRBD1 (5 bases). From germline, CDR1 is LGHNA and CDR2 YSLEER. Deletions cut 4 bases from V and 1 base from J, with 22 bases between. CDR3 length: 18 amino acids. The CDR3 sequence is CASSRSFPQDYINYGYTF. The DNA of the CDR3 is TGCGCCAGCAGCCGAAGCTTCCCACAGGACTACATTAACTATGGCTACACCTTC.

The chain is built from TRBV9 and TRBJ2-7, with 12 bases fitting TRBD2. After removal of 0 bases from V and 2 bases from J, the junction contained 0 bases not matched to a gene. The CDR3 loop spans 15 amino acids. CDR1 and CDR2 from the germline V gene are SGDLS and YYNGEE. CDR3: CASSVGTSGAYEQYF. The CDR3 DNA follows: TGTGCCAGCAGCGTAGGGACTAGCGGGGCCTACGAGCAGTACTTC.

V and J are TRBV18 and TRBJ1-4; 8 bases align to TRBD1. Germline lookup yields CDR1 KGHSH and CDR2 LQKENI. This CDR3 contains 15 residues. The J segment lost 4 bases and the V segment lost 3 bases, leaving 4 bases of the junction unmatched. CDR3 coding DNA: TGTGCCAGCTCACCCCGGGACAGGAATAATGAAAAACTGTTTTTT. Its protein is CASSPRDRNNEKLFF. The entire variable domain, with the rest obtained from reference TRBV18 and TRBJ1-4, is as follows: NAGVMQNPRHLVRRRGQEARLRCSPMKGHSHVYWYRQLPEEGLKFMVYLQKENIIDESGMPKERFSAEFPKEGPSILRIQQVVRGDSAAYFCASSPRDRNNEKLFFGSGTQLSVL.

V is TRBV7-9 and J is TRBJ1-1, with 8 bases matching TRBD1. V dropped 6 bases and J dropped 12; count of bases not matched to a gene: 9. The germline V gene encodes CDR1 SEHNR and CDR2 FQNEAQ (reference sequence). CDR3 length: 12 amino acids. The CDR3 region has the DNA TGTGCCAGCAGTCCAGGGGGCTTTGGAACTTTCTTT. Amino acid sequence: CASSPGGFGTFF.

The chain has TRBV18 and TRBJ1-2; TRBD1 aligns across 8 bases. J was trimmed by 2 bases and V by 3 bases; bases with no gene match: 8. The CDR3 consists of 16 residues. Germline CDR1 reads KGHSH; CDR2 reads LQKENI. The CDR3 here is CASSPSTGVENYGYTF. DNA for the CDR3: TGTGCCAGCTCACCCTCGACAGGGGTGGAAAACTATGGCTACACCTTC.

This clone was counted between two and nine times. This CDR3 is also generated by other DNA sequences in the sample. The chain combines TRBV30 with TRBJ2-7, with 7 positions matching TRBD2. J lost 5 bases, V lost 0 bases, and 1 base had no gene match. The CDR3 runs to 12 residues. Germline V CDR1 and CDR2: GTSNPN, SVGIG (reference sequence). CDR3 in amino acids: CAWSVRGDEQYF. As DNA, the CDR3 is TGTGCCTGGAGTGTACGGGGGGACGAGCAGTACTTC.

Points on this clone: This sample also contains other DNA sequences that code for the same CDR3. V usage is TRBV2 and J usage is TRBJ1-5, with unresolved D. Germline V lookup: CDR1 SNHLY, CDR2 FYNNEI. There are 12 residues in the CDR3. V was shortened by 6 bases and J by 0 bases, with 3 bases between the two germline ends. The CDR3 region is CASSYSNQPQHF. CDR3 in DNA: TGTGCCAGCAGCTATAGCAATCAGCCCCAGCATTTT.

This chain links TRBV2 with TRBJ2-2; perhaps TRBD1 as D (5 bases). Germline V gene lookup returns CDR1 SNHLY and CDR2 FYNNEI. The CDR3 is 12 residues long. V was shortened by 6 bases and J by 6 bases, with 8 bases between the two germline ends. In DNA form, the CDR3 reads TGTGCCAGCAGCAGGGATTCCGGGGAGCTGTTTTTT. This encodes CASSRDSGELFF.

This chain uses TRBV7-6 with TRBJ2-7; TRBD2 agrees at 13 bases. V dropped 3 bases and J dropped 4; count of bases not matched to a gene: 3. Germline-derived CDR1 and CDR2 are SGHVS and FNYEAQ. The CDR3 has 15 amino acids. CDR3 amino acids: CASSLGLAGSYEQYF. The CDR3 DNA is TGTGCCAGCAGCTTGGGACTAGCGGGATCATACGAGCAGTACTTC. The variable domain in full, completed from reference TRBV7-6 and TRBJ2-7, reads GAGVSQSPRYKVTKRGQDVALRCDPISGHVSLYWYRQALGQGPEFLTYFNYEAQQDKSGLPNDRFSAERPEGSISTLTIQRTEQRDSAMYRCASSLGLAGSYEQYFGPGTRLTVT.

The V and J genes are TRBV29-1 and TRBJ2-3; D uncertain. The V end lost 3 bases, the J end lost 0 bases, and 10 bases lay between the germline ends. This CDR3 spans 14 amino acids. Germline CDR1 is SQVTM and CDR2 is ANQGSEA. The CDR3 is CSVDGFTSTDTQYF. CDR3 in DNA: TGCAGCGTTGACGGGTTCACTAGCACAGATACGCAGTATTTT.

This clone was found a few times. The chain uses TRBV6-5 and TRBJ1-1; the D gene is possibly TRBD1 (5 bases). This CDR3 spans 13 amino acids. V was pared by 9 bases and J by 10 bases, with 21 bases between. Germline V lookup: CDR1 MNHEY, CDR2 SVGAGI. The CDR3 sequence is CASSRRQHEVAFF. CDR3 nucleotides: TGTGCCAGTTCCCGCCGACAGCATGAGGTAGCTTTCTTT.

CDR3 amino acids: CASSLLGGTSFF. The CDR3, as DNA: TGTGCCAGCAGCTTGCTTGGCGGGACCAGTTTCTTC. This chain joins TRBV5-4 and TRBJ2-1; the D gene is possibly TRBD2 (6 bases). CDR3 size: 12 residues. Trimming took 1 base from V and 16 from J, leaving 15 bases between them. CDR1 SGHNT and CDR2 YYREEE come from the germline V gene (reference sequence).

This rearrangement joins TRBV5-8 to TRBJ2-3; maybe TRBD2 (6 bases). The CDR3 spans 18 residues. With 0 bases removed from V and 2 bases from J, the gap between germline ends came to 19 bases. Germline V gene sequence: CDR1 SGHTS, CDR2 YDEGEE. The CDR3 region is CASSLAVISGSSTDTQYF. The CDR3 DNA is TGTGCCAGCAGCTTGGCCGTTATTAGCGGATCGTCCACAGATACGCAGTATTTT. The full variable domain, completed using reference TRBV5-8 and TRBJ2-3, is EAGVTQSPTHLIKTRGQQATLRCSPISGHTSVYWYQQALGLGLQFLLWYDEGEERNRGNFPPRFSGRQFPNYSSELNVNALELEDSALYLCASSLAVISGSSTDTQYFGPGTRLTVL.

The genes are TRBV30 and TRBJ1-1; TRBD1 matches 10 bases. Germline V gene sequence: CDR1 GTSNPN, CDR2 SVGIG (reference sequence). V was clipped by 2 bases and J by 12 bases; unmatched bases: 9. The CDR3 loop spans 13 amino acids. The CDR3 DNA reads as TGTGCCTGGAGTCACGACCGACAGGGGGCGACTTTCTTT. Protein: CAWSHDRQGATFF.

The V and J genes are TRBV6-5 and TRBJ2-5, with D tentatively TRBD2 (5 bases). V lost 4 bases and J lost 8, with 11 bases in between. This CDR3 is 12 amino acids long. Germline-derived CDR1 and CDR2 are MNHEY and SVGAGI. The CDR3 DNA follows: TGTGCCAGCAGTTCCGTTCGGGGTACCCAGTACTTC. This encodes CASSSVRGTQYF.

This chain uses TRBV6-5 with TRBJ2-2; D unclear. CDR3 length: 13 amino acids. Germline CDR1 reads MNHEY; CDR2 reads SVGAGI. With 0 bases removed from V and 7 bases from J, the gap between germline ends came to 6 bases. CDR3 sequence: CASSYSSHGELFF. The DNA of the CDR3 is TGTGCCAGCAGTTACTCGAGTCACGGGGAGCTGTTTTTT.

The rearrangement links TRBV19 to TRBJ1-1; D gene unclear. Between the trimmed V and J ends, which lost 6 bases and 5 bases, there was a span of 7 bases. The CDR3 contains 11 residues. In germline, CDR1 is LNHDA, CDR2 SQIVND (reference sequence). The CDR3 region has the DNA TGTGCCAGTAGAGCTTTGACTGAAGCTTTCTTT. This gives the protein CASRALTEAFF.

This rearrangement joins TRBV19 to TRBJ1-2, with 7 bases aligning to TRBD1. After removal of 5 bases from V and 1 base from J, the junction contained 10 bases not matched to a gene. Per the germline V gene, CDR1 is LNHDA and CDR2 is SQIVND (reference sequence). The CDR3 length is 16 residues. In DNA, the CDR3 is TGTGCCAGTAGTGTTACCGGGACAGTCGATAACTATGGCTACACCTTC. This codes for CASSVTGTVDNYGYTF.

This clone was picked up a small number of times. The chain joins TRBV5-1 to TRBJ2-3; weak D call: TRBD2 (5 bases). Germline V CDR1 and CDR2: SGHRS, YFSETQ. The CDR3 covers 11 residues. V lost 7 bases and J lost 3, with 6 bases in between. The CDR3: CASRGTDTQYF. The CDR3 nucleotides are TGCGCCAGCCGGGGAACAGATACGCAGTATTTT.